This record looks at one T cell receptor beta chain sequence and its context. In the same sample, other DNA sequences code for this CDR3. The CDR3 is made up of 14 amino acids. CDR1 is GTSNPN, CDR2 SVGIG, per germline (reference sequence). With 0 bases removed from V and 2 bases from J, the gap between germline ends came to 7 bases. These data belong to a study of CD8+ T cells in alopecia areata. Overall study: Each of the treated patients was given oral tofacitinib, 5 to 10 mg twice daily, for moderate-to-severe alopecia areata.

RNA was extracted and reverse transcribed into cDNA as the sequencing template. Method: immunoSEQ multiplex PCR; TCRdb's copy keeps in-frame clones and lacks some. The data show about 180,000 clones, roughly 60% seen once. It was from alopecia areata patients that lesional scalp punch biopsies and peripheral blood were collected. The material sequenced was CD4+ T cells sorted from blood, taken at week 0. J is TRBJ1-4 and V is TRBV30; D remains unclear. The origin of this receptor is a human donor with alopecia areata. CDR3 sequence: CAWSVLGTNEKLFF. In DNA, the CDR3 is TGTGCCTGGAGTGTTTTGGGGACTAATGAAAAACTGTTTTTT.